Listed below are T cell receptor beta chains from one sample, sequenced in a study of PD-L1 blockade in urothelial cancer. Here immunoSEQ multiplex PCR was the method, and the copy in TCRdb shows in-frame clones only, minus some. The top ten hold around 16% of the sample, which has more than 30,000 clones, around 88% seen once. The specimen was PBMCs, collected around atezolizumab (anti-PD-L1) treatment. All receptors come from a man aged 55 to 70 with urothelial cancer. The CDR3 runs from the conserved cysteine through the conserved F or W. The order of the fields is J gene, D gene, CDR3 length, clone size, V gene, CDR3 protein, CDR3 DNA. The D gene is left open where the match is weak. Expanded clones are given a class, and other clones once, few, many or no size at all.

TRBJ2-5	-	12	few	TRBV6-5	CASRQGPETQYF	TGTGCCAGCAGACAGGGCCCAGAGACCCAGTACTTC
TRBJ1-5	-	13	-	TRBV10-3	CAISKGVDQPQHF	TGTGCCATCAGTAAGGGGGTGGATCAGCCCCAGCATTTT
TRBJ1-1	TRBD1	13	-	TRBV10-2	CASSIGTATEAFF	TGCGCCAGCAGTATAGGGACAGCCACTGAAGCTTTCTTT
TRBJ2-7	TRBD2	16	-	TRBV5-1	CASSFRSGNDPYEQYF	TGCGCCAGCAGCTTCCGAAGCGGGAACGATCCCTACGAGCAGTACTTC
TRBJ1-2	TRBD1	15	few	TRBV19	CASSISGTGNYGYTF	TGTGCCAGTAGTATATCCGGGACAGGAAACTATGGCTACACCTTC
TRBJ2-2	TRBD1	14	once	TRBV9	CASSGQGNTGELFF	TGTGCCAGCAGCGGACAGGGGAACACCGGGGAGCTGTTTTTT
TRBJ2-7	-	13	-	TRBV6-6	CASSLSGVYEQYF	TGTGCCAGCAGTCTTTCAGGGGTCTACGAGCAGTACTTC
TRBJ1-2	-	14	-	TRBV6-6	CASSYDRTSGGYTF	TGTGCCAGCAGTTACGACAGAACATCTGGTGGCTACACCTTC
TRBJ2-3	-	17	-	TRBV23-1	CASSHSPDRTNTDTQYF	TGCGCCAGCAGTCACTCCCCCGACAGAACTAACACAGATACGCAGTATTTT
TRBJ2-5	TRBD1	15	-	TRBV6-1	CASSENTGGLGTQYF	TGTGCCAGCAGTGAAAACACAGGGGGCCTCGGGACCCAGTACTTC
TRBJ1-1	TRBD1	15	-	TRBV5-1	CASRLTGFGNTEAFF	TGCGCCAGCAGGCTGACAGGGTTCGGGAACACTGAAGCTTTCTTT
TRBJ1-2	TRBD1	14	-	TRBV29-1	CSANRGQGNYGYTF	TGCAGCGCCAACCGGGGACAGGGAAACTATGGCTACACCTTC
TRBJ2-3	TRBD1	15	-	TRBV15	CATSRAGTGRATQYF	TGTGCCACCAGCAGGGCCGGGACAGGGAGAGCTACGCAGTATTTT
TRBJ1-5	-	13	-	TRBV29-1	CSVQRESNQPQHF	TGCAGCGTCCAGAGGGAATCGAATCAGCCCCAGCATTTT
TRBJ2-5	TRBD1	15	-	TRBV11-2	CASAILTGGEETQYF	TGTGCCAGCGCGATCCTAACAGGGGGCGAGGAGACCCAGTACTTC
TRBJ1-3	-	13	-	TRBV10-1	CASTQGSGNTIYF	TGCGCCAGCACACAGGGATCCGGAAACACCATATATTTT
TRBJ1-1	TRBD1	14	-	TRBV5-4	CASSLSRQGAEAFF	TGTGCCAGCAGCCTTTCACGACAGGGGGCTGAAGCTTTCTTT
TRBJ2-1	-	15	-	TRBV6-6	CASSLITGPYNEQFF	TGTGCCAGCAGTCTGATTACAGGGCCCTACAATGAGCAGTTCTTC
TRBJ2-5	TRBD2	13	-	TRBV10-3	CAISEREAETQYF	TGTGCCATCAGTGAGCGGGAGGCGGAGACCCAGTACTTC
TRBJ2-7	TRBD1	14	-	TRBV6-5	CASTPDRSSDEQYF	TGTGCCAGCACACCGGACAGGTCCTCGGACGAGCAGTACTTC
TRBJ2-5	TRBD2	16	-	TRBV30	CAWSVHLAGAVETQYF	TGTGCCTGGAGTGTACACCTAGCGGGAGCGGTGGAGACCCAGTACTTC
TRBJ2-3	TRBD1	15	-	TRBV10-3	CAISSQGLPTDTQYF	TGTGCCATAAGCTCACAGGGGCTGCCTACAGATACGCAGTATTTT
TRBJ2-7	-	14	few	TRBV2	CASRDPGDMYEQYF	TGTGCCAGCAGGGACCCAGGGGATATGTACGAGCAGTACTTC
TRBJ1-5	TRBD1	15	-	TRBV28	CASKRPDREHQPQHF	TGTGCCAGCAAACGGCCGGACAGGGAACATCAGCCCCAGCATTTT
TRBJ1-2	-	12	-	TRBV29-1	CSVESGNYGYTF	TGCAGCGTTGAATCCGGGAATTATGGCTACACCTTC
TRBJ2-2	TRBD1	16	-	TRBV5-6	CASSSDRGFVTGELFF	TGTGCCAGCAGCTCCGACAGGGGATTTGTGACCGGGGAGCTGTTTTTT
TRBJ2-1	TRBD1	14	once	TRBV6-6	CASSYLTTGNEQFF	TGTGCCAGCAGTTACCTCACGACAGGGAATGAGCAGTTCTTC
TRBJ2-3	TRBD1	16	-	TRBV11-2	CASSLYFDRDTDTQYF	TGTGCCAGCAGCTTATATTTCGACAGGGACACAGATACGCAGTATTTT
TRBJ2-6	-	17	-	TRBV6-4	CASSQISRQSRANVLTF	TGTGCCAGCAGTCAAATTTCACGACAAAGTCGGGCCAACGTCCTGACTTTC
TRBJ2-1	TRBD1	14	-	TRBV29-1	CSVGTDLRLNEQFF	TGCAGCGTCGGGACAGACCTACGTCTCAATGAGCAGTTCTTC
TRBJ2-1	TRBD2	16	-	TRBV27	CASCGRGLAGVGEQFF	TGTGCCAGCTGCGGAAGGGGACTAGCGGGAGTTGGGGAGCAGTTCTTC